This T cell receptor beta chain was sequenced for a study of CD8 T cells in Susac syndrome. TEMRA cells were FACS-enriched, while CD8+ and CD4+ T cells were negatively isolated. Reverse transcription used 0.5 to 1 ug RNA and random hexamers. A multiplex approach, immunoSEQ multiplex PCR, amplified TCR beta CDR3 across 54 Vbeta and 13 Jbeta. MiXCR, run by TCRdb on the immunoSEQ multiplex PCR reads, gives a single entry per CDR3 protein. The profile covers 150,000 to 160,000 distinct CDR3 sequences, with approximately 93% appearing a single time and more than 0.2% taken by the ten largest. Germline values: CDR1 LNHNV, CDR2 YYDKDF (reference sequence). The CDR3 is 14 amino acids. Trimming removed 0 bases from V and 3 bases from J, with 9 bases in between.

This TCR came from a human donor with multiple sclerosis. The chain recombines TRBV15 with TRBJ2-7; D unclear. The sequenced sample consisted of CD8+ T cells from PBMCs. CDR3 loop: CATSREASLYEQYF. The CDR3 DNA follows: TGTGCCACCAGCAGAGAGGCTTCCCTCTACGAGCAGTACTTC. Filled out from reference TRBV15 and TRBJ2-7, the complete variable domain reads DAMVIQNPRYQVTQFGKPVTLSCSQTLNHNVMYWYQQKSSQAPKLLFHYYDKDFNNEADTPDNFQSRRPNTSFCFLDIRSPGLGDTAMYLCATSREASLYEQYFGPGTRLTVT.